The entry that follows covers one TCR beta chain sequence. The data were taken from a study of blood T cells in healthy people across ages. CDR3 length: 14 residues. Trimming took 6 bases from V and 2 from J, leaving 14 bases between them. Germline V CDR1 and CDR2: MNHEY, SVGAGI. Researchers isolated at least 6.5 million PBMCs per sample. Extraction yielded at least 5 micrograms of total RNA per sample. The second PCR ran roughly 6 to 12 cycles with a sample-barcoded 5' primer and J-beta primers. Every cDNA molecule carried a tag from a template-switch adaptor bearing 12 random nucleotides. TCRdb reanalysed the 5' RACE reads using MiXCR and keeps one entry per CDR3 protein. The sample comprises hundreds of thousands of distinct CDR3 sequences, 56% of which are singletons, and roughly 26% rests with the top ten.

The sequenced material came from blood. V is TRBV6-5 and J is TRBJ2-7; no clear D gene. This TCR derives from a man aged 35-49 years in good health. The CDR3 region is CASRADRPPYEQYF. The DNA of the CDR3 is TGTGCCAGCAGGGCGGACCGGCCGCCCTACGAGCAGTACTTC.